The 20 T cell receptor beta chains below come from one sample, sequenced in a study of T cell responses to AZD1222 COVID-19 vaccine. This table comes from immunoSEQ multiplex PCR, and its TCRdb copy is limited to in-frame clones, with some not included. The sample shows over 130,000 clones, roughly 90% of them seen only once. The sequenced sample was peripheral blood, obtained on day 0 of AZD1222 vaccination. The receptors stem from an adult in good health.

CDR3 DNA: TGTGCCAGCAGTTACCGTCTCGGGACAGGGGACGCCAGGTTGTTCTTC. Protein product: CASSYRLGTGDARLFF. The rearrangement joins TRBV6-6 to TRBJ2-1, with TRBD1 matching 10 bases. CDR3 length equals 16 residues. Trimming cost V 2 bases and J 15 bases; bases outside gene matches: 16. Germline lookup yields CDR1 MNHNY and CDR2 SVGAGI (reference sequence).

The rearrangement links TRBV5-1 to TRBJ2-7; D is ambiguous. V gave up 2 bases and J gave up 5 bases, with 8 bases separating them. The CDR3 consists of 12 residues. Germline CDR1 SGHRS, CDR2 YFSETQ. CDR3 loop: CASSLSGNEQYF. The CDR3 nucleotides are TGCGCCAGCAGCTTATCCGGCAACGAGCAGTACTTC.

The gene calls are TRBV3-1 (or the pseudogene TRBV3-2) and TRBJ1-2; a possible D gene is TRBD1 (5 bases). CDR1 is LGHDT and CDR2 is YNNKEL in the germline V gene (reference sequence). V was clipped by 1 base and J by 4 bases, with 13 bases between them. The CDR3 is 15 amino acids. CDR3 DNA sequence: TGTGCCAGCAGCCAAGGCACGCAGGGAGGCTATGGCTACACCTTC. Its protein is CASSQGTQGGYGYTF.

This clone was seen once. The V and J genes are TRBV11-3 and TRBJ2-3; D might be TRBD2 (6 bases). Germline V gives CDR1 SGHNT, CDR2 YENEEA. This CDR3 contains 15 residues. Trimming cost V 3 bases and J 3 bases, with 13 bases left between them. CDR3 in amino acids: CASSFGGRETDTQYF. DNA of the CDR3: TGTGCCAGCAGCTTTGGAGGGAGAGAAACAGATACGCAGTATTTT. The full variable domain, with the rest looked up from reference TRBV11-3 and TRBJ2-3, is EAGVVQSPRYKIIEKKQPVAFWCNPISGHNTLYWYLQNLGQGPELLIRYENEEAVDDSQLPKDRFSAERLKGVDSTLKIQPAELGDSAVYLCASSFGGRETDTQYFGPGTRLTVL.

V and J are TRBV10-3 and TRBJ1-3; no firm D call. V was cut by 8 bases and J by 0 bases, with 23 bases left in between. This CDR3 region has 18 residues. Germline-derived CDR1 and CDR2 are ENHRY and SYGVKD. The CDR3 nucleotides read TGTGCCATCCGCAAACTTTGGGCAGCTGAAAGCTCTGGAAACACCATATATTTT. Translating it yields CAIRKLWAAESSGNTIYF.

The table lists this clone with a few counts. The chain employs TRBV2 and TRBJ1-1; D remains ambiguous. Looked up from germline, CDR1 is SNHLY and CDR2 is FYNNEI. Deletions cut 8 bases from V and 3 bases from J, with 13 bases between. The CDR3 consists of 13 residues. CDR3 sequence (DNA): TGTGCCAGCCGCCCTTGGGAGGACACTGAAGCTTTCTTT. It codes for CASRPWEDTEAFF.

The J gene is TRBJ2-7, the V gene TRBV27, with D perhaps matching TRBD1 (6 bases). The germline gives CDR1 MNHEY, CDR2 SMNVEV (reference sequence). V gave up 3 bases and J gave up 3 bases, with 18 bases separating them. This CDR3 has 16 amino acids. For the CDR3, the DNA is TGTGCCAGCAGTTTTTTAAGGGACGCAGGGGTCTACGAGCAGTACTTC. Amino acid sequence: CASSFLRDAGVYEQYF.

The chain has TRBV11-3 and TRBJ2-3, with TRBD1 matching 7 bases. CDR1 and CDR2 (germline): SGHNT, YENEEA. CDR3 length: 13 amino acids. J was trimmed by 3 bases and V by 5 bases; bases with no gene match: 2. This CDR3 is CASSRDRTDTQYF. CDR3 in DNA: TGTGCCAGCAGCAGGGACAGAACAGATACGCAGTATTTT.

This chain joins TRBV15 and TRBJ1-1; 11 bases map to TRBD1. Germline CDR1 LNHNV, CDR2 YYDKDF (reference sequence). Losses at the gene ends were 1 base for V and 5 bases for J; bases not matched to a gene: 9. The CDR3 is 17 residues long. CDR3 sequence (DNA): TGTGCCACCAGCAGAGTCCCCCTGGGACAGGGGGGTACTGAAGCTTTCTTT. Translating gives CATSRVPLGQGGTEAFF.

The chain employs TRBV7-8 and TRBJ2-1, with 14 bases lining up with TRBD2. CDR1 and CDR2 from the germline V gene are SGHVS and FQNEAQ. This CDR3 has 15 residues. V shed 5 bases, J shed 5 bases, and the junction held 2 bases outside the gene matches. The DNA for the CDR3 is TGTGCCAGCAGCGTGGGACTAGCGGGAGACAATGAGCAGTTCTTC. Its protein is CASSVGLAGDNEQFF.

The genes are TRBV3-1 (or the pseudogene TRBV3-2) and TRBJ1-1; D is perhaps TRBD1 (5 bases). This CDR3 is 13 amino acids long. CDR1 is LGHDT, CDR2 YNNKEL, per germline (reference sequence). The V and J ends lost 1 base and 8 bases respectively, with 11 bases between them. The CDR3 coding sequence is TGTGCCAGCAGCCAAGGTAGGGGCTTGGAAGCTTTCTTT. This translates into CASSQGRGLEAFF.

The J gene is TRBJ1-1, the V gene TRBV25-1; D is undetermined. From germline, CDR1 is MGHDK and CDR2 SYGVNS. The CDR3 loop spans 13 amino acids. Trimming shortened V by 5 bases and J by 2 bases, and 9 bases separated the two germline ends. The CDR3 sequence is CASSWHGNTEAFF. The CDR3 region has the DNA TGTGCCAGCAGTTGGCATGGTAACACTGAAGCTTTCTTT.

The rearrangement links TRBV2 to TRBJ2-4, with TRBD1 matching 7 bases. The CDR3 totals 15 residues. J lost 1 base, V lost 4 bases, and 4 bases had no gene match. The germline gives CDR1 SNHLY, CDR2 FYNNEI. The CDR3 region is CASSGKGAAKNIQYF. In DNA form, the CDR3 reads TGTGCCAGCAGTGGCAAGGGGGCGGCCAAAAACATTCAGTACTTC.

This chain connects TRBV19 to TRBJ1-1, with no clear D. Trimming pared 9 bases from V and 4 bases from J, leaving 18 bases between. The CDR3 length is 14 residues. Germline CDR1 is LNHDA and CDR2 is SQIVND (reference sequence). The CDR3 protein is CASQATQTTTEAFF. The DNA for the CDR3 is TGTGCCAGCCAGGCCACACAGACAACCACTGAAGCTTTCTTT.

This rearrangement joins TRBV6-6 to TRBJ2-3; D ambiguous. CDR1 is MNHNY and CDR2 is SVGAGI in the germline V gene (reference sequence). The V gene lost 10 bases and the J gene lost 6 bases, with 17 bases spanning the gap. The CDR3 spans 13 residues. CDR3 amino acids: CATHPLGFDTQYF. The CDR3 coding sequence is TGTGCCACCCACCCCCTGGGGTTTGATACGCAGTATTTT.

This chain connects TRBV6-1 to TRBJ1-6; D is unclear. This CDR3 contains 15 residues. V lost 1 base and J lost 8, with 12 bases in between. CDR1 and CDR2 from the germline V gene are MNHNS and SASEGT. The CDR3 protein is CASSEEKGADSPLHF. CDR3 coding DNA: TGTGCCAGCAGTGAAGAGAAGGGTGCGGATTCACCCCTCCACTTT.

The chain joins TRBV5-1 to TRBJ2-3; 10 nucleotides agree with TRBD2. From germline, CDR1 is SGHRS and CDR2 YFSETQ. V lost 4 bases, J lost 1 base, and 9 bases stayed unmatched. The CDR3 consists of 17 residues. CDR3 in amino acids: CASSLRPSGSGTDTQYF. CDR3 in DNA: TGCGCCAGCAGCCTCCGTCCTAGCGGGAGTGGCACAGATACGCAGTATTTT. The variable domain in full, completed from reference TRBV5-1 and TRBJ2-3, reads KAGVTQTPRYLIKTRGQQVTLSCSPISGHRSVSWYQQTPGQGLQFLFEYFSETQRNKGNFPGRFSGRQFSNSRSEMNVSTLELGDSALYLCASSLRPSGSGTDTQYFGPGTRLTVL.

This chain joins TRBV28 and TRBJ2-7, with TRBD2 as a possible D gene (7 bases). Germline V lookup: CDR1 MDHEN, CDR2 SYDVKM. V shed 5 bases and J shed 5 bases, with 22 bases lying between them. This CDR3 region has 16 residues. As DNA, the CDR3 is TGTGCCAGCAGTCCGGGCGAGGGGGGGCCCTTCCACGAGCAGTACTTC. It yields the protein CASSPGEGGPFHEQYF.

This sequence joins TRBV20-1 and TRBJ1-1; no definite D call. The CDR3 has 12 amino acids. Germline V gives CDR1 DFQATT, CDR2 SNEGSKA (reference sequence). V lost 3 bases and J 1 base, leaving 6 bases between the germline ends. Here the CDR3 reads CSASGQNTEAFF. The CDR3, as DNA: TGCAGTGCTAGTGGGCAGAACACTGAAGCTTTCTTT.

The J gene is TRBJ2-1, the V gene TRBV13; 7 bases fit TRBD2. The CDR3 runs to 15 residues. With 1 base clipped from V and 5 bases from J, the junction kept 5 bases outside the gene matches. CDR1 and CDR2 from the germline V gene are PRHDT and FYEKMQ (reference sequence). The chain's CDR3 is CASSLEFGRNNEQFF. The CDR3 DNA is TGTGCCAGCAGCTTAGAATTCGGGAGGAACAATGAGCAGTTCTTC. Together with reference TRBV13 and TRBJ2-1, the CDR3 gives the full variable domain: AAGVIQSPRHLIKEKRETATLKCYPIPRHDTVYWYQQGPGQDPQFLISFYEKMQSDKGSIPDRFSAQQFSDYHSELNMSSLELGDSALYFCASSLEFGRNNEQFFGPGTRLTVL.